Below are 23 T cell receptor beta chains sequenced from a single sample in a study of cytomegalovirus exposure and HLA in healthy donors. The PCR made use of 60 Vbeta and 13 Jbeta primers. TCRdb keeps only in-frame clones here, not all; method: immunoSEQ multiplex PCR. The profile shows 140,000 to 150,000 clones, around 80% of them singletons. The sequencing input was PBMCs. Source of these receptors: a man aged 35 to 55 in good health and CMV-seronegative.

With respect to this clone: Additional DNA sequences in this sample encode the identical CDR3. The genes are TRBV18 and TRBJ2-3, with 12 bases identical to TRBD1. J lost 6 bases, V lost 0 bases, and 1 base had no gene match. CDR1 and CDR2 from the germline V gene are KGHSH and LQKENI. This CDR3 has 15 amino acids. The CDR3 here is CASSPPGQGADTQYF. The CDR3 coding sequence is TGTGCCAGCTCACCACCGGGACAGGGGGCGGATACGCAGTATTTT.

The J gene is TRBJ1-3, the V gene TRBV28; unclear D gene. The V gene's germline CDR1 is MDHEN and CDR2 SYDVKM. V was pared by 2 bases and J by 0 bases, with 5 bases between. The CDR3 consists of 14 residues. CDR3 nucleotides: TGTGCCAGCAGTTTACATAGCTCTGGAAACACCATATATTTT. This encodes CASSLHSSGNTIYF. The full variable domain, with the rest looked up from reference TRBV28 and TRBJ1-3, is DVKVTQSSRYLVKRTGEKVFLECVQDMDHENMFWYRQDPGLGLRLIYFSYDVKMKEKGDIPEGYSVSREKKERFSLILESASTNQTSMYLCASSLHSSGNTIYFGEGSWLTVV.

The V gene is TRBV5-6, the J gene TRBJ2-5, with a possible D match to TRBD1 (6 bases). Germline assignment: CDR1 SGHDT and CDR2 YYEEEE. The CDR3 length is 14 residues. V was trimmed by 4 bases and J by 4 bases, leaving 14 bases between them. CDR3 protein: CASSPRAGVETQYF. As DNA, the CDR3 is TGTGCCAGCAGCCCTAGGGCAGGGGTAGAGACCCAGTACTTC.

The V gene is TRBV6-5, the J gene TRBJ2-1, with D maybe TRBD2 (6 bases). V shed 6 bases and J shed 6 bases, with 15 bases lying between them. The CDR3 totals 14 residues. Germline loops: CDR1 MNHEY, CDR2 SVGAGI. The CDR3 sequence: CASRYGGDRNEQFF. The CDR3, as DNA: TGTGCCAGCAGATACGGAGGGGACCGCAATGAGCAGTTCTTC.

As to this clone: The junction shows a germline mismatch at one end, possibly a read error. The CDR3 spells CSSTRGRDLNPGELFF. DNA for the CDR3: TGTTCCAGCACGAGAGGGAGGGACTTAAATCCCGGGGAGCTGTTTTTT. The chain joins TRBV7-9 to TRBJ2-2; 7 bases line up with TRBD2. This CDR3 region has 16 residues. Germline V gene data show CDR1 as SEHNR and CDR2 as FQNEAQ (reference sequence).

CDR3: CASSSPGTGDYNEQFF. CDR3 sequence (DNA): TGTGCCAGCAGCTCTCCCGGGACAGGGGACTACAATGAGCAGTTCTTC. The V call is TRBV7-9, the J call TRBJ2-1, with 10 bases fitting TRBD1. The CDR3 is made up of 16 amino acids. J was trimmed by 3 bases and V by 4 bases; bases with no gene match: 6. The V gene's germline CDR1 is SEHNR and CDR2 FQNEAQ (reference sequence).

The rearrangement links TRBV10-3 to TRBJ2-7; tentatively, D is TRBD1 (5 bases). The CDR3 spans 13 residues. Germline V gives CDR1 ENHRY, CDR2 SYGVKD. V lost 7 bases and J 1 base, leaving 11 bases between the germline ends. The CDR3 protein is CAIKTQESYEQYF. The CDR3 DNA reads TGTGCCATCAAAACACAGGAGTCCTACGAGCAGTACTTC.

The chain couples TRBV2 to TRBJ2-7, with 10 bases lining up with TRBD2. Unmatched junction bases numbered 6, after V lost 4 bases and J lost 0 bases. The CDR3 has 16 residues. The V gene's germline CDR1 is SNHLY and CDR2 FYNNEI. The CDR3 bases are TGTGCCAGCAGTGTTGGGACTAGCGAAAGCTCCTACGAGCAGTACTTC. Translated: CASSVGTSESSYEQYF.

The CDR3 here is CASSQDRDIGAFF. The CDR3 DNA reads TGCGCCAGCAGCCAAGATCGGGACATAGGGGCTTTCTTT. V usage is TRBV4-3 and J usage is TRBJ1-1, with D tentatively TRBD1 (6 bases). Trimming took 0 bases from V and 11 from J, leaving 13 bases between them. Germline V gene sequence: CDR1 LGHNA, CDR2 YSLEER. This CDR3 is built from 13 residues.

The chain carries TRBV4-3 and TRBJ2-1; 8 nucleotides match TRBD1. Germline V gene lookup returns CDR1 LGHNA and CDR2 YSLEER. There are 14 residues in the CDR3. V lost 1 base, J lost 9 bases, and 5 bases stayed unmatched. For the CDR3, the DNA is TGCGCCAGCAGCCAAGCGACAGGGGAGGTTGAGCAGTTCTTC. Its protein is CASSQATGEVEQFF.

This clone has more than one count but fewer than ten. CDR3 amino acids: CASRGGTGTNYGYTF. Here the CDR3 DNA reads TGTGCCAGCAGGGGGGGGACAGGAACTAACTATGGCTACACCTTC. The chain combines TRBV28 with TRBJ1-2, with TRBD1 identical over 8 bases. The CDR3 loop spans 15 amino acids. Trimming removed 6 bases from V and 0 bases from J; junction bases left unmatched: 6. Germline CDR1 and CDR2: MDHEN and SYDVKM.

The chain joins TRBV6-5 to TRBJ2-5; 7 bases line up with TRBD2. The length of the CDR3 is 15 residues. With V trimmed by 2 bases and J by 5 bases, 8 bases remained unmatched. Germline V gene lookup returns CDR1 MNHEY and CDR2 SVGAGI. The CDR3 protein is CASSYGGEGSETQYF. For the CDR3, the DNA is TGTGCCAGCAGTTACGGCGGGGAGGGGTCGGAGACCCAGTACTTC.

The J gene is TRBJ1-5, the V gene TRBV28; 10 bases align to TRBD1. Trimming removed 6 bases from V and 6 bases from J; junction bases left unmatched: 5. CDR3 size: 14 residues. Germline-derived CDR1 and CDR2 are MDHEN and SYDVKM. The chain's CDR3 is CASRPWTGGQPQHF. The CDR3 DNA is TGTGCCAGCAGACCCTGGACAGGGGGTCAGCCCCAGCATTTT.

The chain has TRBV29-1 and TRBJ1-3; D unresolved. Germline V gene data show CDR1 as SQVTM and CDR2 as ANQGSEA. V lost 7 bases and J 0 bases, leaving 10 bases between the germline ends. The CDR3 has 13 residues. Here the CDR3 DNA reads TGCAGCGCGAGACACCCCTCTGGAAACACCATATATTTT. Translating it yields CSARHPSGNTIYF.

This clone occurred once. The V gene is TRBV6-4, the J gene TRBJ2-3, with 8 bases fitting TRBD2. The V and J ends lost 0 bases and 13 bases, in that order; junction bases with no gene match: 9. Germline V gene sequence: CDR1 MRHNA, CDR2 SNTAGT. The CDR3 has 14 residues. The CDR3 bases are TGTGCCAGCAGTGACTCGTCCACGGGAGGGACGAAGTATTTT. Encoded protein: CASSDSSTGGTKYF.

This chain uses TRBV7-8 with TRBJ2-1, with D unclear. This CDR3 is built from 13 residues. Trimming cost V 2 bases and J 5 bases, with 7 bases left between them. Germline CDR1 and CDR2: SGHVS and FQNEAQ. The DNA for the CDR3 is TGTGCCAGCAGCTTACGAACTGACAATGAGCAGTTCTTC. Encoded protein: CASSLRTDNEQFF.

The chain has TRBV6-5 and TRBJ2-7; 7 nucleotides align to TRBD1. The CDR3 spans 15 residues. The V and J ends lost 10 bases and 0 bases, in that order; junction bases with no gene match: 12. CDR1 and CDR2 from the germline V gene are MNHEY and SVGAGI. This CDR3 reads CAIHSKQGSSYEQYF. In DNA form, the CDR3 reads TGTGCCATCCACTCTAAACAGGGGAGCTCCTACGAGCAGTACTTC.

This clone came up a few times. In DNA, the CDR3 is TGTGCCAGCTCCCGGGACTCAACTAATGAAAAACTGTTTTTT. Translating gives CASSRDSTNEKLFF. The chain recombines TRBV21-1 with TRBJ1-4. TRBV21-1 is deemed a pseudogene. The CDR3 has 14 residues.

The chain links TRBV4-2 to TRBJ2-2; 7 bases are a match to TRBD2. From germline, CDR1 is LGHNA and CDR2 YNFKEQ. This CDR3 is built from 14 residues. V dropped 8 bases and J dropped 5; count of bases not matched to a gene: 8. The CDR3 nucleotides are TGTGCCAGCGGGACCTCCGGGGGGACCGGGGAGCTGTTTTTT. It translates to CASGTSGGTGELFF.

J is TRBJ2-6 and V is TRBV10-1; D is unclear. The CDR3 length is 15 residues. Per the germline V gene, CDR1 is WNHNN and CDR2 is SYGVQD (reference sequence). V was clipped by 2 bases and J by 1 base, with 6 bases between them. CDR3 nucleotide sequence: TGCGCCAGCAGTGAGACAGTATCTGGGGCCAACGTCCTGACTTTC. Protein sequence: CASSETVSGANVLTF.

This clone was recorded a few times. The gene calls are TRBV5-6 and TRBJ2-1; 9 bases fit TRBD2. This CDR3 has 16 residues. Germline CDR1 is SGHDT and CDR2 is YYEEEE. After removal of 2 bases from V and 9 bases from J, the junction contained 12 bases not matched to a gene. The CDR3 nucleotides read TGTGCCAGCAGCTTTGATCCGGGACTAGCAATTAGTGAGCAGTTCTTC. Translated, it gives CASSFDPGLAISEQFF.

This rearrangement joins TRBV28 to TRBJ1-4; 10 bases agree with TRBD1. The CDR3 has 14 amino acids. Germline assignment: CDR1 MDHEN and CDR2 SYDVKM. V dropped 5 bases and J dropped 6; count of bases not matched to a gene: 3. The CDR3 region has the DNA TGTGCCAGCAGTCTGACAGGGGGCGATGAAAAACTGTTTTTT. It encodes CASSLTGGDEKLFF.

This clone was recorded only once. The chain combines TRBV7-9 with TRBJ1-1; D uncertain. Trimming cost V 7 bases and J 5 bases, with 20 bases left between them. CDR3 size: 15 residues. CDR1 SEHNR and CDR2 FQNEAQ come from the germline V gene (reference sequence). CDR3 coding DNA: TGTGCCAGCACCGCGCGGCCCGCTACGGGGACTGAAGCTTTCTTT. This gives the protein CASTARPATGTEAFF.